This T cell receptor (beta chain) was found in a study of blood T cell repertoires in COVID-19. About the research overall: COVID-19 samples from acute and convalescent phases originated in the United States, Italy and Spain. The cDNA or gDNA used as material had been derived from T cells, B-cell-depleted T cells, or PBMCs.

Authors' processing steps: Estimation of nucleated cell counts was performed using reference gene primer amplification. This table comes from immunoSEQ multiplex PCR, and its TCRdb copy is limited to in-frame clones, with some not included. V, J and clone size are those of that table, while D and trimming were read from the DNA. The sample shows roughly 300,000 clones, around 81% of them seen only once. There are a few counts of this clone. V lost 0 bases and J lost 3, with 11 bases in between. CDR1 KGHSH and CDR2 LQKENI come from the germline V gene. The CDR3 is 15 residues long. This clonotype originated in a woman aged 60-70 years with active or convalescent COVID-19. The chain uses TRBV18 and TRBJ1-1, with D perhaps TRBD1 (6 bases). The sequenced sample consisted of peripheral blood. CDR3 residues: CASSPPQGLDTEAFF. CDR3 bases: TGTGCCAGCTCACCACCCCAGGGGTTGGACACTGAAGCTTTCTTT.